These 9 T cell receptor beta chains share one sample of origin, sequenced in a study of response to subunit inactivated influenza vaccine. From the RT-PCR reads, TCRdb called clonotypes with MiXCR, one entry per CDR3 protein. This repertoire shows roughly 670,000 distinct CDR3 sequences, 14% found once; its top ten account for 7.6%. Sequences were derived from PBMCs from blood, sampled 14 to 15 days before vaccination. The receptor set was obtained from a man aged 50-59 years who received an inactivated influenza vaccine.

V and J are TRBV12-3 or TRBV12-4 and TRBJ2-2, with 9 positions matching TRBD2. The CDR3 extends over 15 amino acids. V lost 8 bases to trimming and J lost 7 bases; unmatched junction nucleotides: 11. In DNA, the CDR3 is TGTGCCAGCCTTTCCGGGACTAGCCTCTACGGGGAGCTGTTTTTT. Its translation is CASLSGTSLYGELFF.

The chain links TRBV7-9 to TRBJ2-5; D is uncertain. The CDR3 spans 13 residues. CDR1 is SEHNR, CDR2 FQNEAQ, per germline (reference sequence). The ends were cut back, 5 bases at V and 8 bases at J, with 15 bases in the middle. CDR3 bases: TGTGCCAGCAGCACACCCCCGCAGTCTACCCAGTACTTC. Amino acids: CASSTPPQSTQYF.

CDR3 protein: CATSVGNDYGYTF. CDR3 nucleotides: TGTGCCACCAGTGTGGGAAACGACTATGGCTACACCTTC. The J gene is TRBJ1-2, the V gene TRBV24-1; D is ambiguous. This CDR3 has 13 amino acids. V lost 5 bases, J lost 3 bases, and 9 bases lay in between. From germline, CDR1 is KGHDR and CDR2 SFDVKD.

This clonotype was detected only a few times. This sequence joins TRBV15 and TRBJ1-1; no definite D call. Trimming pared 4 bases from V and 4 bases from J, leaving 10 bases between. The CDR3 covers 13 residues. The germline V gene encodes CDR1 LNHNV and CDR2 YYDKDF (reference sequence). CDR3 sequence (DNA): TGTGCCACCAGCACGCCCCCTGGCACTGAAGCTTTCTTT. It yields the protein CATSTPPGTEAFF.

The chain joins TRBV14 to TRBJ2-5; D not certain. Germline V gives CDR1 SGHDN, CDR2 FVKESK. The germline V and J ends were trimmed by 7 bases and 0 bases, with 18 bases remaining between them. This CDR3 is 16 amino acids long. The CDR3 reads CASNQKLRPHQETQYF. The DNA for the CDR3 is TGTGCCAGCAACCAGAAGTTGCGGCCCCACCAAGAGACCCAGTACTTC.

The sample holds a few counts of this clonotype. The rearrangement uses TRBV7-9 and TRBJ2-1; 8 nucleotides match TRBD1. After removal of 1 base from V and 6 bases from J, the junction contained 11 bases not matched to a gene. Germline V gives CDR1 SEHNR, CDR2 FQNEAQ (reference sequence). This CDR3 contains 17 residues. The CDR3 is CASSLVRGRGRFNEQFF. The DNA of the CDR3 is TGTGCCAGCAGCTTAGTTCGAGGCAGGGGGCGCTTCAATGAGCAGTTCTTC.

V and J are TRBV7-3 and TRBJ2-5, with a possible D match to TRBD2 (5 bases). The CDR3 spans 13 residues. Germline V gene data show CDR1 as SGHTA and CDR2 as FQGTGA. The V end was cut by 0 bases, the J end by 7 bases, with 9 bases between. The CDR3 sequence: CASSLTGVRTQYF. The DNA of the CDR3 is TGTGCCAGCAGCTTAACCGGGGTCCGGACCCAGTACTTC.

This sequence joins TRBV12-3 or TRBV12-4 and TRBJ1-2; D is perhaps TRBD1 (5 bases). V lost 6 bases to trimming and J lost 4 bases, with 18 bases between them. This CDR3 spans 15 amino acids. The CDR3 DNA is TGTGCCAGCAGCCAATTCACGGGGGGTCGCTATGGCTACACCTTC. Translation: CASSQFTGGRYGYTF.

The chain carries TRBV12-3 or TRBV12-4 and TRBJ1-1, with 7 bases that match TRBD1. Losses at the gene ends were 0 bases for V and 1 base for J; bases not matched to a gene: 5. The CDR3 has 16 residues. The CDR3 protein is CASSLARGLGNTEAFF. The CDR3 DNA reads TGTGCCAGCAGTTTAGCCAGGGGGTTAGGGAACACTGAAGCTTTCTTT.